The present TCR beta chain was sequenced within a study of identical twins. Regarding the study as a whole: Modelling underestimated the level of out-of-frame TCR alpha sharing observed in monozygotic twins. High-abundance cord blood beta clonotypes had fewer insertions; memory repertoires showed none.

This clonotype was seen many times. What it binds is not known. Losses at the gene ends were 0 bases for V and 0 bases for J; bases not matched to a gene: 12. This CDR3 is 20 amino acids long. Germline V gene lookup returns CDR1 ENHRY and CDR2 SYGVKD. cDNA molecules carried unique molecular identifiers, and template switching added a universal primer site. TCRdb reanalysed the 5' RACE reads using MiXCR and keeps one entry per CDR3 protein. The data show hundreds of thousands of distinct CDR3 sequences, roughly 12% seen once. The same data also went into a second study, on yellow fever vaccine responses in identical twins.

This clonotype was sampled from a young woman in good health. The source material was PBMCs. The chain is built from TRBV10-3 and TRBJ2-1, with 9 bases lining up with TRBD2. CDR3 nucleotide sequence: TGTGCCATCAGTGAGTCTATCTCAGATGCGGGGGGGCCCTCCTACAATGAGCAGTTCTTC. Protein product: CAISESISDAGGPSYNEQFF.